This T cell receptor (beta chain) was documented in a study of blood T cell repertoires in COVID-19. Across the study: Some COVID-19 samples were acute and others convalescent; all came from the United States, Italy and Spain. PBMCs, B-cell-depleted T cells, or T cells provided the cDNA or gDNA that made up the material.

Per the study methods: Amplification with reference gene primers provided the estimates of nucleated cell counts. TCRdb keeps only in-frame clones here, not all; method: immunoSEQ multiplex PCR. The V and J calls and the clone size are those of that table, but D and trimming were determined from the DNA. The table lists under 100,000 clones, approximately 86% of them singletons, with 4% to 5.5% in the top ten. The receptor was derived from a man aged 40-55 years with acute or convalescent COVID-19. The sequencing sample was made of peripheral blood.

This CDR3 reads CATGVHGYTF. In DNA form, the CDR3 reads TGTGCCACGGGGGTCCATGGCTACACCTTC. The rearrangement joins TRBV30 to TRBJ1-2; D is possibly TRBD1 (5 bases). This CDR3 is built from 10 residues. V gave up 8 bases and J gave up 6 bases, with 10 bases separating them. Germline values: CDR1 GTSNPN, CDR2 SVGIG (reference sequence).